This T cell receptor beta chain was recorded in a study of cytomegalovirus exposure and HLA in healthy donors (dated by TCRdb to about 2017). Concerning the study at large: In an earlier analysis of several hundred of the donors, about 270 Gb of sequence data and 90 million to 120 million unique TCR beta sequences from about 190 million T cells were reported. Roughly 300 gigabases of sequencing data and some 85 million unique TCR sequences were included in an early release covering about 620 HLA-typed donors. Of the roughly 420 genotyped donors, less than 90% were placed in the genetic ancestry cluster associated with self-reported Caucasian donors. The study aimed to test whether cataloging public T cell receptors could reveal signatures of past pathogen exposure. Using immunosequencing, the study profiled T cell repertoires from about 620 subjects and related those repertoires to cytomegalovirus serostatus. Besides the first cohort of some 670 subjects, a separate validation cohort made up of over 95 different subjects was used. High-throughput TCR immunosequencing, statistical association of individual TCRs with disease status, and machine learning were combined to predict cytomegalovirus infection status. In a later analysis, previously published TCR beta repertoires from 500 to 750 donors were re-analyzed and high-resolution HLA genotyping was added so that TCR occurrence patterns could be studied. Rather than using new phenotypic data, the later analysis identified candidate immune exposures from TCR beta sequences and from how often those sequences occurred across donors. In an earlier analysis of over 550 of the donors, high-throughput TCR beta sequencing was used to judge whether each TCR beta V gene segment behaved as functional or pseudogenic. Alongside the repertoire data, information on donor age, sex, ethnicity and CMV serostatus was compiled. A later genetic analysis took genome-wide SNP genotypes for about three fifths of the roughly 670 donors and used that subset as a discovery cohort. Every discovery cohort repertoire had been produced on one sequencing platform. HLA typing covered class I and class II loci at four-digit resolution. Typing coverage differed by locus: A, B, C, DRB1 and DQB1 were typed in roughly 620-640 donors, DQA1 in 522, DPA1 in over 600, and DPB1 in just under 480. Because of strong linkage in the cohort, four or five DR-DQ haplotypes were treated as single units for association and clustering. Across about 370 genotyped donors of the cohort, an average of about 200,000 unique TCR beta nucleotide sequences per donor were sequenced, and roughly a sixth of those sequences were non-productive.

Library preparation employed the immunoSEQ multiplex PCR assay. For the multiplex PCR, a mixture combining 60 forward primers for TCR Vbeta segments and 13 reverse primers for TCR Jbeta segments was used. A multiplex PCR assay on genomic DNA amplified the CDR3 region of rearranged TCR beta genes. Amplified TCR beta libraries were sequenced as 87-base-pair reads on the Illumina HiSeq System. In the authors' own workflow: A later analysis tallied 75 million to 95 million unique TCR beta chains across the approximately 670 repertoires, and around 12 million of those chains were shared by two or more donors. A nearest-neighbor algorithm error-corrected the raw reads and collapsed the reads into unique sequences, merging closely related sequences to remove PCR and sequencing errors. V, D and J gene segments were assigned by aligning CDR3 sequences to IMGT reference sequences. For a sequence to be retained, at least a six-nucleotide match to both a V gene segment and a J gene segment was required. Rearrangements were called productive when the CDR3 lacked stop codons and stayed in frame with V and J; all others were non-productive. CDR3 was defined by IMGT convention, running from the second conserved V-encoded cysteine to the conserved J-encoded phenylalanine. The earlier analysis of about 610 of the donors excluded any sequence lacking an unambiguous match to a single V gene segment. In an earlier analysis of around 590 of the donors, a V segment was called functional when productive rearrangements were above 56.7%, and segregating when the standard deviation between donors exceeded 5%. A statistical classification framework was built for diagnosing cytomegalovirus status from the catalog of TCR beta chain sequences. A later analysis assigned V and J genes by comparing TCR nucleotide sequences with IMGT/GENE-DB human TR gene sequences. In a later analysis, CDR3 sequences and most-parsimonious VDJ recombination scenarios were assigned using the TCRdist pipeline. In a later analysis, each TCR beta chain was defined by its CDR3 amino acid sequence together with its V-gene family, and reads lacking a unique V-gene family were excluded. A later analysis removed 550 to 700 highly shared, low-generation-probability nucleotide sequences to deal with suspected cross-contamination and a sequencing artifact. A later analysis calculated a clonal expansion index for each public chain from normalized within-repertoire ranks of inferred template counts. A later analysis computed generation probabilities with a VDJ recombination model fitted to out-of-frame rearrangements, and checked the results against IGoR. In a later analysis, hypergeometric tests were used to score TCR-TCR, TCR-HLA and TCR-CMV co-occurrence, with a repertoire-size bias correction applied to TCR pairs. False discovery rates were estimated in a later analysis by permuting HLA or CMV assignments 20 times. In a later analysis, co-occurring TCRs were grouped using DBSCAN, and TCRdist sequence similarity was added for clustering within HLA-allele-positive subsets. Repertoires with fewer than 30,000 or more than 120,000 public chains, plus five repertoires with anomalous nucleotide sharing, were excluded from co-occurrence clustering. The source is immuneACCESS, and TCRdb retained only in-frame sequences with V and J called. Part of the clones is not carried over; for the studies checked, unresolved V genes explain less than half of this, and the remainder is unexplained. V, J and clone size reflect that table, while D and trimming were determined from the DNA. The sample table holds around 99,000 clones, of which 73% were seen once. The ten largest clonotypes hold roughly 8% of the sample.

The research as a whole found: In a later analysis, HLA-associated TCR beta chains were found to be more clonally expanded and to have lower generation probabilities than equally common non-associated chains. In a later analysis, some 18,000 TCR beta sequences were associated with specific HLA alleles at a false discovery rate of 0.05. In an earlier analysis of approximately 590 of the donors, most TCR beta V segments appeared in productive rearrangements about 90% or about 30% of the time, broadly matching IMGT annotations. Most CMV-associated TCR beta chains appeared to be HLA-restricted in a later analysis, and the HLA associations seemed to be driven largely by CMV exposure. Several of the top co-occurrence clusters appeared to be linked to parvovirus B19, influenza, CMV and Epstein-Barr virus, according to a later analysis. A further reported finding was that TCR beta sequences accurately predicted the HLA-A and HLA-B alleles for most subjects in the first cohort. When HLA alleles, especially DR and DQ, strongly co-occurred, TCR associations were difficult to assign to individual alleles. In the study, roughly 160 TCR beta chains were listed as associated with cytomegalovirus. According to a later genetic analysis, donors in an Asian-associated ancestry cluster had fewer N-insertions in productive TCRs than the roughly 670-donor mean. The cohort was sequenced for TCR beta chains only, and without alpha or paired-chain data the features that could be detected were limited. A cluster of highly shared sequence variants was judged likely to be a technical artifact of the sequencing pipeline. Most TCR sequences were seen in very few donors, while some public TCRs were found in many individuals. In a later analysis, TCR association rates were found to vary across HLA loci, with the most associated TCRs seen for DRB1 alleles and the fewest for HLA-C alleles. Immune exposure information for the cohort was limited to CMV serostatus. The presence/absence analyses assumed that sequencing depth was roughly uniform across donors, and that assumption may not be true. In vitro tests confirmed that three of the cytomegalovirus-associated TCR beta chains recognize cytomegalovirus antigens. The authors suggested that the approach could potentially be extended to other disease states and immunological phenotypes. V-gene and J-gene trimming of TCR beta chains was associated with a missense DCLRE1C variant in a later genetic analysis, and the association was replicated in an independent cohort. Because some donors lacked HLA typing at each locus, the association tests relied only on the typed subset. Because counts were too low, 15 or so rarely observed V segments, including chromosome 9 orphons, were excluded from the earlier analysis of some 540 of the donors. Some IMGT-functional V segments, including TRBV6-2 and TRBV6-3, could not be distinguished by the 87-base-pair reads and were therefore excluded. Linkage disequilibrium might explain the correlated functional status among segregating V segments, but an unknown experimental factor could not be excluded. Cytomegalovirus status was reported to be diagnosed by the classifier with high specificity and sensitivity in both the original and validation cohorts.

Worth noting for this clone: There is no known antigen for this receptor. No much larger clone is present one base from it, and per-base qualities are unavailable.

In total, over 600 healthy bone marrow donors made up the cohort. At the time of sampling, all cohort members were nominally healthy, though unrecorded immune exposures were likely present. The donor tested CMV seronegative and was one of the 352 seronegative cohort members. Each donor provided a peripheral blood sample, and peripheral blood mononuclear cells were used for TCR beta sequencing. Genomic DNA extraction from the blood cell samples was performed with the Qiagen DNeasy Blood Extraction Kit. From the cysteine through the phenylalanine, the CDR3 covers 14 amino acids. Only CDR3 DNA is held: 42 bases, read in frame from base 1. Sequences MDHEN (CDR1) and SYDVKM (CDR2) are obtained from the germline V gene. Trimming removed 6 bases from V and 3 bases from J, leaving 14 bases between the germline ends.

Material for sequencing was PBMCs. This chain is built from TRBV28 and TRBJ1-2; there is no confident call for the D gene. The sequence was collected from a man younger than 40 in good health and CMV-seronegative. The encoded CDR3 is CASSPGERYYGYTF. The bases read TGTGCCAGCAGCCCCGGGGAGAGATACTATGGCTACACCTTC.